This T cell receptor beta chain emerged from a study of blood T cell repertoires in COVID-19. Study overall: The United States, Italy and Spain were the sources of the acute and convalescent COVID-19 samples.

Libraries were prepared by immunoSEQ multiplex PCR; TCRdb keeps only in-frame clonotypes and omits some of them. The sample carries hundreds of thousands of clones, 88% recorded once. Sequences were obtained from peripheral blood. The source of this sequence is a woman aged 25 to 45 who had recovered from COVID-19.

CDR3 region: CSASLGLAVQETQYF. In DNA form, the CDR3 reads TGCAGTGCTAGTCTGGGACTAGCGGTCCAAGAGACCCAGTACTTC. The rearrangement links TRBV20-1 to TRBJ2-5; TRBD2 agrees at 11 bases. CDR3 size: 15 residues. The germline V gene has CDR1 DFQATT and CDR2 SNEGSKA (reference sequence). Trimming removed 3 bases from V and 1 base from J; junction bases left unmatched: 4.